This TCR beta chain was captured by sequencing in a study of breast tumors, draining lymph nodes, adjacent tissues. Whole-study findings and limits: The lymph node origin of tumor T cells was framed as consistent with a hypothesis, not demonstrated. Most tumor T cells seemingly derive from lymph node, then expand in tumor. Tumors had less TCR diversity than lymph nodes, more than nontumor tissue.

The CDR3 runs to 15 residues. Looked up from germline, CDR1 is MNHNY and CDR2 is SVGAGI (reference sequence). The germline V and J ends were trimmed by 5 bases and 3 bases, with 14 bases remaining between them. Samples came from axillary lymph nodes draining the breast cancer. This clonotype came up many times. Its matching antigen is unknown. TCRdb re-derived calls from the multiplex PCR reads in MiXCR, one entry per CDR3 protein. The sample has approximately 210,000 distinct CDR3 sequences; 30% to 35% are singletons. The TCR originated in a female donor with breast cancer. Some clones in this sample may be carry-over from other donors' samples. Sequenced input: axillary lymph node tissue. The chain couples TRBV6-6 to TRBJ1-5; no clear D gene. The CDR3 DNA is TGTGCCAGCAGTCCCTCGGACGGATTCAATCAGCCCCAGCATTTT. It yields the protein CASSPSDGFNQPQHF.